The text below deals with one T cell receptor (beta chain). Its specificity is not known. The sample is drawn from a study of T cells after yellow fever vaccination. Study details: With SMART-Seq v4 Ultra Low Input, the fractions containing low cell numbers were prepared.

Notes on the study in general: A small share of clonotypes appeared in both CD4 and CD8 compartments.

This CDR3 is built from 15 residues. V was cut by 5 bases and J by 7 bases, with 18 bases left in between. From germline, CDR1 is SGHVS and CDR2 FQNEAQ. TCRdb reanalysed the 5' RACE reads using MiXCR and keeps one entry per CDR3 protein. Here the sample spans under 600,000 distinct CDR3 sequences, around a fifth being singletons. The sequence was obtained from a man aged 18 to 35 who received the YFV17D yellow fever vaccine. This sample comprised PBMCs, obtained 21 days after the first yellow fever vaccination. The chain couples TRBV7-8 to TRBJ2-1; D might be TRBD2 (5 bases). CDR3: CASSPFRSQRNEQFF. CDR3 in DNA: TGTGCCAGCAGCCCTTTTCGGTCTCAGCGGAATGAGCAGTTCTTC.